A single sample gave rise to the 14 T cell receptor beta chains below, sequenced in a study of blood T cell repertoires in COVID-19. The repertoire was sequenced with immunoSEQ multiplex PCR; TCRdb's copy has only in-frame clones and lacks some. The sample records under 150,000 clones, 65% to 80% being singletons. The sequenced sample was peripheral blood. These receptor sequences come from a man aged 55 to 70 with acute or convalescent COVID-19.

V gene TRBV5-6 combines with J gene TRBJ2-5; D may be TRBD1 (6 bases). The CDR3 sequence is 13 residues long. Trimming removed 4 bases at V and 4 bases at J, with 11 bases between. Germline CDR1 is SGHDT and CDR2 is YYEEEE. CDR3 DNA: TGTGCCAGCAGCACAGGGTCGGGAGAGACCCAGTACTTC. Its protein product is CASSTGSGETQYF.

V and J are TRBV6-4 and TRBJ2-2; D is ambiguous. The CDR3 length is 14 residues. Germline loops: CDR1 MRHNA, CDR2 SNTAGT. Trimming shortened V by 4 bases and J by 0 bases, and 6 bases separated the two germline ends. CDR3 bases: TGTGCCAGCAGTGTCCTAGCGAACACCGGGGAGCTGTTTTTT. It specifies CASSVLANTGELFF.

This chain joins TRBV18 and TRBJ1-3; D gene unclear. The V gene lost 3 bases and the J gene lost 4 bases, with 7 bases spanning the gap. This CDR3 is built from 13 residues. Germline V gives CDR1 KGHSH, CDR2 LQKENI. The CDR3 is CASSPLQGNTIYF. For the CDR3, the DNA is TGTGCCAGCTCACCCCTACAGGGAAACACCATATATTTT.

The chain couples TRBV11-2 to TRBJ1-1; 7 nucleotides match TRBD1. With V trimmed by 5 bases and J by 10 bases, 16 bases remained unmatched. The CDR3 consists of 15 residues. CDR1 is SGHAT and CDR2 is FQNNGV in the germline V gene. The DNA of the CDR3 is TGTGCCAGCAGCCCGAGGGGGCAGGCGTCTTCGAGAGCTTTCTTT. It yields the protein CASSPRGQASSRAFF.

The chain links TRBV19 to TRBJ1-1; no clear D gene. The germline CDR1 and CDR2 sequences are LNHDA and SQIVND (reference sequence). The CDR3 has 8 residues. V gave up 8 bases and J gave up 12 bases, with 7 bases separating them. The chain's CDR3 is CASVGTFF. CDR3 nucleotides: TGTGCCAGTGTCGGGACTTTCTTT.

This clone came up a few times. The chain links TRBV7-9 to TRBJ1-5; D ambiguous. The CDR3 is made up of 13 amino acids. From germline, CDR1 is SEHNR and CDR2 FQNEAQ (reference sequence). V lost 2 bases, J lost 2 bases, and 4 bases lay in between. The CDR3: CASSLQGNQPQHF. CDR3 sequence (DNA): TGTGCCAGCAGCTTACAGGGCAATCAGCCCCAGCATTTT. Full variable domain (rest looked up from reference TRBV7-9 and TRBJ1-5): DTGVSQNPRHKITKRGQNVTFRCDPISEHNRLYWYRQTLGQGPEFLTYFQNEAQLEKSRLLSDRFSAERPKGSFSTLEIQRTEQGDSAMYLCASSLQGNQPQHFGDGTRLSIL.

J is TRBJ2-5 and V is TRBV29-1, with D perhaps TRBD1 (6 bases). Trimming stripped 6 bases from V and 3 bases from J, with 17 bases between. Germline V lookup: CDR1 SQVTM, CDR2 ANQGSEA. This CDR3 region has 14 residues. For the CDR3, the DNA is TGCAGCGTCCTCGGAGCGGCAGGGGAAGAGACCCAGTACTTC. Translation gives CSVLGAAGEETQYF. Full variable domain (rest looked up from reference TRBV29-1 and TRBJ2-5): SAVISQKPSRDICQRGTSLTIQCQVDSQVTMMFWYRQQPGQSLTLIATANQGSEATYESGFVIDKFPISRPNLTFSTLTVSNMSPEDSSIYLCSVLGAAGEETQYFGPGTRLLVL.

The chain joins TRBV11-2 to TRBJ2-1; D not certain. The CDR3 has 13 residues. Germline V gene data show CDR1 as SGHAT and CDR2 as FQNNGV. V lost 3 bases to trimming and J lost 0 bases, with 3 bases between them. CDR3 DNA: TGTGCCAGCAGCTTCCGCTCCTACAATGAGCAGTTCTTC. Residues: CASSFRSYNEQFF. Combining the CDR3 with reference TRBV11-2 and TRBJ2-1 gives the whole variable domain EAGVAQSPRYKIIEKRQSVAFWCNPISGHATLYWYQQILGQGPKLLIQFQNNGVVDDSQLPKDRFSAERLKGVDSTLKIQPAKLEDSAVYLCASSFRSYNEQFFGPGTRLTVL.

The rearrangement links TRBV29-1 to TRBJ2-5, with TRBD1 matching over 8 bases. Germline trimming cut 4 bases from V and 2 bases from J; bases unmatched to any gene: 6. From germline, CDR1 is SQVTM and CDR2 ANQGSEA. The CDR3 is made up of 14 amino acids. Here the CDR3 DNA reads TGCAGCGTTGGGATGACAGGGGCGCAAGAGACCCAGTACTTC. Translating it yields CSVGMTGAQETQYF.

On this clone itself: At one end the junction does not follow the germline gene, possibly because of a read error. The chain couples TRBV10-2 to TRBJ1-6, with a possible D match to TRBD1 (6 bases). The CDR3 spans 15 residues. Germline V gene sequence: CDR1 WSHSY, CDR2 SAAADI. In DNA form, the CDR3 reads TGCGCCACCAGTCGGGGTACAGGGTATAATTCACCCCTCCACTTT. It translates to CATSRGTGYNSPLHF.

V and J are TRBV3-1 (or the pseudogene TRBV3-2) and TRBJ2-3; no definite D call. Germline CDR1 is LGHDT and CDR2 is YNNKEL (reference sequence). The CDR3 consists of 12 residues. The germline V and J ends were trimmed by 1 base and 6 bases, with 5 bases remaining between them. CDR3 loop: CASSQGRDTQYF. The CDR3 bases are TGTGCCAGCAGCCAAGGCAGGGATACGCAGTATTTT.

The J gene is TRBJ1-6, the V gene TRBV5-4, with 7 bases lining up with TRBD1. The V gene's germline CDR1 is SGHNT and CDR2 YYREEE (reference sequence). Germline trimming cut 4 bases from V and 9 bases from J; bases unmatched to any gene: 7. This CDR3 comprises 14 residues. This chain's CDR3 is CASSSGTVGSPLHF. In nucleotides, the CDR3 is TGTGCCAGCAGCAGTGGGACAGTTGGTTCACCCCTCCACTTT.

The genes are TRBV29-1 and TRBJ2-1; a possible D gene is TRBD2 (5 bases). CDR1 is SQVTM, CDR2 ANQGSEA, per germline. The CDR3 runs to 14 residues. V was trimmed by 7 bases and J by 0 bases, leaving 13 bases between them. The CDR3 loop is CSGTSRSSYNEQFF. CDR3 nucleotides: TGCAGCGGGACTTCTAGGAGCTCCTACAATGAGCAGTTCTTC.

The genes are TRBV5-1 and TRBJ2-5; TRBD2 aligns across 13 bases. Germline-derived CDR1 and CDR2 are SGHRS and YFSETQ. This CDR3 region has 16 residues. V dropped 4 bases and J dropped 1; count of bases not matched to a gene: 4. The CDR3 DNA sequence: TGCGCCAGCAGCGCGTGGACTAGCGGGAGCCAAGAGACCCAGTACTTC. Its translation is CASSAWTSGSQETQYF.